This is a list of T cell receptor beta chains from one sample in a study of blood T cell repertoires in COVID-19. Generated by immunoSEQ multiplex PCR, the TCRdb table keeps only in-frame clones and is missing some. The sample has about 100,000 clones, 91% seen once. Sequenced input: peripheral blood. Source of these receptors: a man aged 45-60 years with acute or convalescent COVID-19. CDR3s include the opening cysteine and the closing phenylalanine or tryptophan.

v_call cdr3_aa
TRBV12-3/TRBV12-4 CASRPNKNTEAFF
TRBV6-5 CASSNTRDGYTF
TRBV5-1 CASSGGQSSTDTQYF
TRBV6-2/TRBV6-3 CASSGTGPYGYTF
TRBV4-1 CASSQGPRDNQPQHF
TRBV28 CASRYRAAQHF
TRBV11-3 CASSRGSGEKLFF
TRBV12-5 CASAQGQGSYINSPLHF
TRBV7-9 CASSSRQGRGQYF
TRBV13 CASRSTAPGEQYF
TRBV19 CASSAITQQGNNQPQHF
TRBV6-4 CASSQQINQPQHF
TRBV6-2/TRBV6-3 CASSSSGDIQYF
TRBV9 CASSVGRDRGSQPQHF
TRBV19 CASGATGTTEAFF
TRBV7-9 CASSIQGAGGELFF
TRBV29-1 CSVVTGQKTQYF
TRBV6-5 CASRIREGQPQHF
TRBV2 CASSREGLTGSAEAFF
TRBV2 CASSVGQGRNTIYF
TRBV12-3/TRBV12-4 CASSLRENSPLHF
TRBV30 CAWSAAGQETQYF
TRBV3-1/TRBV3-2 CASNALGGKETQYF
TRBV13 CASSPFRSGGAAYEQYF
TRBV24-1 CATSDGERQPQHF
TRBV19 CASGGSGIQETQYF
TRBV5-1 CASSRPLAGSYNEQFF
TRBV9 CASNPSGGPYNEQFF
TRBV24-1 CATSDRGANTEAFF
TRBV28 CASRNNRGETQYF
TRBV1 CTSSQVSQETQYF
TRBV7-2 CASSPASGLAKNIQYF
TRBV3-1/TRBV3-2 CASSQLLAVSYNEQFF
TRBV27 CASSLNQDRADYEQYF
TRBV4-1 CASSLAGTSETQYF
TRBV27 CASSFSGTGAGDTEAFF